The next 25 T cell receptor beta chains were all read from a single sample in a study of cytomegalovirus exposure and HLA in healthy donors. Clones were read by immunoSEQ multiplex PCR, and TCRdb kept only the in-frame ones, dropping some. Seen here are under 400,000 clones, 75% to 90% observed once, and the top ten hold roughly 0.83%. The source material was PBMCs. The receptors stem from a woman in her late teens or twenties in good health and CMV-seronegative.

The sample holds one count of this clone. This sequence joins TRBV10-2 and TRBJ1-1, with 7 bases aligning to TRBD1. Germline V lookup: CDR1 WSHSY, CDR2 SAAADI. This CDR3 is built from 15 residues. V shed 2 bases, J shed 4 bases, and the junction held 7 bases outside the gene matches. This CDR3 is CASSETGVGTTEAFF. The CDR3 coding sequence is TGCGCCAGCAGTGAGACAGGGGTCGGGACCACTGAAGCTTTCTTT.

The V and J genes are TRBV27 and TRBJ2-6, with 11 bases that match TRBD1. V dropped 8 bases and J dropped 0; count of bases not matched to a gene: 12. There are 19 residues in the CDR3. The germline CDR1 and CDR2 sequences are MNHEY and SMNVEV (reference sequence). This CDR3 reads CASSPQLGQGGSGANVLTF. DNA for the CDR3: TGTGCCAGCTCCCCCCAACTGGGACAGGGGGGCTCTGGGGCCAACGTCCTGACTTTC.

V gene TRBV27 combines with J gene TRBJ1-4; TRBD1 matches at 7 bases. Germline CDR1 is MNHEY and CDR2 is SMNVEV (reference sequence). This CDR3 region has 14 residues. Unmatched junction bases numbered 7, after V lost 6 bases and J lost 6 bases. The CDR3 bases are TGTGCCAGCAGATCCGGGACAGTGTATGAAAAACTGTTTTTT. This encodes CASRSGTVYEKLFF.

The CDR3 reads CASTRDSVDAYEQYF. The CDR3 DNA sequence: TGTGCCAGCACCAGGGACTCGGTAGATGCCTACGAGCAGTACTTC. The chain couples TRBV6-1 to TRBJ2-7; tentatively, D is TRBD2 (6 bases). This CDR3 comprises 15 residues. V shed 7 bases and J shed 2 bases, with 18 bases lying between them. Germline-derived CDR1 and CDR2 are MNHNS and SASEGT.

This clone was seen once. The chain uses TRBV4-1 and TRBJ1-4, with D uncertain. There are 15 residues in the CDR3. V shed 4 bases and J shed 8 bases, with 17 bases lying between them. The germline V gene has CDR1 MGHRA and CDR2 YSYEKL. The CDR3 here is CASSRQINRPEKLFF. The DNA of the CDR3 is TGCGCCAGCAGCCGCCAGATAAATCGCCCCGAAAAACTGTTTTTT.

This chain links TRBV7-9 with TRBJ1-2, with D possibly matching TRBD1 (5 bases). Germline V lookup: CDR1 SEHNR, CDR2 FQNEAQ (reference sequence). CDR3 length equals 14 residues. The V gene lost 5 bases and the J gene lost 5 bases, with 15 bases spanning the gap. CDR3 amino acids: CASSKTGLAYGYTF. The CDR3 nucleotides read TGTGCCAGCAGCAAAACAGGTCTTGCTTATGGCTACACCTTC.

V gene TRBV27 combines with J gene TRBJ2-1; 7 bases align to TRBD2. This CDR3 has 15 residues. The trim removed 3 bases at V and 3 bases at J, leaving 5 bases unmatched. Per germline, CDR1 MNHEY and CDR2 SMNVEV (reference sequence). Here the CDR3 reads CASSFDGRSYNEQFF. For the CDR3, the DNA is TGTGCCAGCAGTTTCGACGGGAGGAGCTACAATGAGCAGTTCTTC.

J is TRBJ2-3 and V is TRBV2; perhaps TRBD2 as D (6 bases). Germline CDR1 is SNHLY and CDR2 is FYNNEI. The CDR3 loop spans 14 amino acids. Trimming pared 6 bases from V and 6 bases from J, leaving 16 bases between. CDR3 bases: TGTGCCAGCAGAACCGGGGCTAGCGCGGATACGCAGTATTTT. Translating it yields CASRTGASADTQYF. Together with reference TRBV2 and TRBJ2-3, the CDR3 gives the full variable domain: EPEVTQTPSHQVTQMGQEVILRCVPISNHLYFYWYRQILGQKVEFLVSFYNNEISEKSEIFDDQFSVERPDGSNFTLKIRSTKLEDSAMYFCASRTGASADTQYFGPGTRLTVL.

The chain couples TRBV6-6 to TRBJ2-1; 8 bases map to TRBD2. J was trimmed by 5 bases and V by 5 bases; bases with no gene match: 8. Germline values: CDR1 MNHNY, CDR2 SVGAGI (reference sequence). This CDR3 is 15 amino acids long. The CDR3 region is CASSPMAGGNNEQFF. The DNA of the CDR3 is TGTGCCAGCAGTCCCATGGCGGGAGGTAACAATGAGCAGTTCTTC.

The chain combines TRBV7-3 with TRBJ2-1; possible D gene TRBD2, 5 bases. CDR3 length: 12 amino acids. CDR1 and CDR2 from the germline V gene are SGHTA and FQGTGA. The V end was cut by 5 bases, the J end by 12 bases, with 14 bases between. The CDR3 DNA follows: TGTGCCAGCAGCCCCGACACTAGTTTGCAGTTCTTC. Translating gives CASSPDTSLQFF. Filled out from reference TRBV7-3 and TRBJ2-1, the complete variable domain reads GAGVSQTPSNKVTEKGKYVELRCDPISGHTALYWYRQSLGQGPEFLIYFQGTGAADDSGLPNDRFFAVRPEGSVSTLKIQRTERGDSAVYLCASSPDTSLQFFGPGTRLTVL.

V and J are TRBV9 and TRBJ2-2; 13 bases align to TRBD2. Germline V gene lookup returns CDR1 SGDLS and CDR2 YYNGEE. V lost 4 bases, J lost 5 bases, and 8 bases stayed unmatched. The CDR3 is made up of 17 amino acids. The CDR3 bases are TGTGCCAGCAGCTCACGTCCGGGACTAGCGGGAACCGGGGAGCTGTTTTTT. Translation gives CASSSRPGLAGTGELFF. The complete variable domain, with remaining parts taken from reference TRBV9 and TRBJ2-2, reads DSGVTQTPKHLITATGQRVTLRCSPRSGDLSVYWYQQSLDQGLQFLIQYYNGEERAKGNILERFSAQQFPDLHSELNLSSLELGDSALYFCASSSRPGLAGTGELFFGEGSRLTVL.

In this sample, this clone turned up once. J is TRBJ1-1 and V is TRBV6-5, with D maybe TRBD1 (5 bases). The CDR3 spans 16 residues. Germline V CDR1 and CDR2: MNHEY, SVGAGI. V was cut by 0 bases and J by 2 bases, with 13 bases left in between. The DNA for the CDR3 is TGTGCCAGCAGTTACTCGAGACAGAACTTTAACACTGAAGCTTTCTTT. Translated, it gives CASSYSRQNFNTEAFF.

This CDR3 is CASSLKPTGDWTNEKLFF. The DNA of the CDR3 is TGTGCCAGCAGCCTAAAACCGACAGGGGATTGGACTAATGAAAAACTGTTTTTT. This chain joins TRBV2 and TRBJ1-4; 8 nucleotides line up with TRBD1. CDR3 length equals 18 residues. V trimming: 6 bases; J trimming: 2 bases; junction bases outside the gene matches: 14. The V gene's germline CDR1 is SNHLY and CDR2 FYNNEI.

The chain recombines TRBV9 with TRBJ2-1; 7 bases line up with TRBD1. With 3 bases clipped from V and 7 bases from J, the junction kept 10 bases outside the gene matches. The CDR3 contains 15 residues. Germline-derived CDR1 and CDR2 are SGDLS and YYNGEE. For the CDR3, the DNA is TGTGCCAGCAGCGCAGCTGACAGGGTAGGGAATGAGCAGTTCTTC. Translated: CASSAADRVGNEQFF.

The gene calls are TRBV2 and TRBJ2-1; 7 bases match TRBD2. CDR1 and CDR2 from the germline V gene are SNHLY and FYNNEI. The CDR3 has 14 amino acids. Trimming took 4 bases from V and 8 from J; bases not matched to a gene: 8. DNA of the CDR3: TGTGCCAGCAGTGCCGTAGCTAGCGGCCATGAGCAGTTCTTC. Residues: CASSAVASGHEQFF.

The chain links TRBV5-1 to TRBJ2-7; 11 nucleotides align to TRBD1. CDR1 SGHRS and CDR2 YFSETQ come from the germline V gene. The CDR3 is made up of 14 amino acids. The junction had 10 bases not matched to a gene; V was cut back by 3 bases and J by 11 bases. The CDR3 region has the DNA TGCGCCAGCAGCTGGACAGGGGGCGGCCAGGACGAGTACTTC. It specifies CASSWTGGGQDEYF.

This sequence joins TRBV4-1 and TRBJ2-5, with D possibly being TRBD2 (5 bases). From germline, CDR1 is MGHRA and CDR2 YSYEKL. The CDR3 length is 16 residues. Trimming shortened V by 1 base and J by 5 bases, and 17 bases separated the two germline ends. CDR3 loop: CASSQGYRGRMETQYF. CDR3 nucleotide sequence: TGCGCCAGCAGCCAAGGGTATCGGGGTAGGATGGAGACCCAGTACTTC.

The V call is TRBV19, the J call TRBJ1-5; possibly TRBD1 for D (5 bases). CDR3 length: 14 amino acids. Trimming removed 3 bases from V and 7 bases from J, with 13 bases in between. Looked up from germline, CDR1 is LNHDA and CDR2 is SQIVND (reference sequence). The CDR3, as DNA: TGTGCCAGTAGTATTGGGGTAGGGGCACAGCCCCAGCATTTT. Amino acids: CASSIGVGAQPQHF.

This clone showed up just a few times. This rearrangement joins TRBV28 to TRBJ1-2; D uncertain. Germline V gene lookup returns CDR1 MDHEN and CDR2 SYDVKM. This CDR3 contains 12 residues. Trimming took 6 bases from V and 5 from J, leaving 10 bases between them. The CDR3 DNA reads TGTGCCAGCAGCCTTATGCAGTATGGCTACACCTTC. This gives the protein CASSLMQYGYTF.

CDR3 nucleotide sequence: TGTGCCAGCAGTCCCCTCCGGGGGTACCAAGAGACCCAGTACTTC. It codes for CASSPLRGYQETQYF. The chain uses TRBV6-1 and TRBJ2-5; TRBD2 might be the D (6 bases). Trimming took off 5 bases at V and 0 bases at J, with 13 bases between the two ends. Germline values: CDR1 MNHNS, CDR2 SASEGT. There are 15 residues in the CDR3.

The V and J genes are TRBV30 and TRBJ2-1; 7 positions agree with TRBD2. Germline CDR1 reads GTSNPN; CDR2 reads SVGIG (reference sequence). CDR3 length equals 17 residues. V shed 3 bases and J 0 bases; nucleotides not matched to a gene: 11. The CDR3 DNA sequence: TGTGCCTGGAGCGGGGCGGGAGCAACTTACTCCTACAATGAGCAGTTCTTC. This codes for CAWSGAGATYSYNEQFF.

The chain combines TRBV29-1 with TRBJ2-6, with 9 bases identical to TRBD1. This CDR3 has 16 residues. The germline CDR1 and CDR2 sequences are SQVTM and ANQGSEA. V lost 6 bases and J lost 0; bases outside the gene matches: 6. The CDR3 coding sequence is TGCAGCGTCCGGACAGGGGCTCCCTCTGGGGCCAACGTCCTGACTTTC. It yields the protein CSVRTGAPSGANVLTF.

This chain connects TRBV27 to TRBJ1-5, with 9 bases matching TRBD1. Germline assignment: CDR1 MNHEY and CDR2 SMNVEV (reference sequence). There are 15 residues in the CDR3. Trimming removed 6 bases from V and 4 bases from J; junction bases left unmatched: 7. CDR3 sequence (DNA): TGTGCCAGCAGCTTCCGGGACAGGGTTAATCAGCCCCAGCATTTT. Translating gives CASSFRDRVNQPQHF.

The chain combines TRBV9 with TRBJ2-1, with D perhaps matching TRBD2 (5 bases). Trimming removed 0 bases from V and 3 bases from J, with 10 bases in between. The CDR3 totals 15 residues. Germline CDR1 and CDR2: SGDLS and YYNGEE. The chain's CDR3 is CASSVGGEGYNEQFF. Here the CDR3 DNA reads TGTGCCAGCAGCGTAGGGGGAGAGGGCTACAATGAGCAGTTCTTC.

This sequence joins TRBV6-4 and TRBJ2-6; a weak D match, TRBD2 (6 bases). The CDR3 extends over 17 amino acids. Germline V lookup: CDR1 MRHNA, CDR2 SNTAGT. V lost 0 bases and J 0 bases, leaving 9 bases between the germline ends. The CDR3 here is CASSDSIGGSGANVLTF. CDR3 nucleotides: TGTGCCAGCAGTGACTCGATCGGGGGCTCTGGGGCCAACGTCCTGACTTTC.